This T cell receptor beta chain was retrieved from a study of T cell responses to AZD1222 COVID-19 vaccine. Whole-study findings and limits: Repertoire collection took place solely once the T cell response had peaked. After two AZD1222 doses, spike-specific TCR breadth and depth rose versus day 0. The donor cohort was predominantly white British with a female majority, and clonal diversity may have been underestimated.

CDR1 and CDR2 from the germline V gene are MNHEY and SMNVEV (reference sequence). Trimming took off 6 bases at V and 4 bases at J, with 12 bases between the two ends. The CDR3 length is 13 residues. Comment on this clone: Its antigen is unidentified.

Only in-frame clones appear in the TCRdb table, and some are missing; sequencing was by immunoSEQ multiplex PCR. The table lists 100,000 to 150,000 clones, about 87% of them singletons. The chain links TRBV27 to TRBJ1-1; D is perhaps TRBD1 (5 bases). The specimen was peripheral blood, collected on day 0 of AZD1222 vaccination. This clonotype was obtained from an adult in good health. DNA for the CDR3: TGTGCCAGCAGAGAACGACAGCTCACTGAAGCTTTCTTT. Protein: CASRERQLTEAFF.